Listed below are T cell receptor beta chains from one sample, sequenced in a study of quantifying T cell responses using KT2 cells. TCRdb used MiXCR to reprocess the UMI-ligation and nested PCR reads, holding one entry per CDR3 protein. The sample has tens of thousands of distinct CDR3 sequences, 11% seen once; the top ten hold more than 9%. Sequencing was done on a sample of PBMCs spiked with cells of the T cell clone KT2. These receptors were collected from a human donor. The CDR3 runs from the conserved cysteine through the conserved F or W.

CASSQTLIGGETQYF	TRBV14	TRBJ2-5
CASSESGGSVNEQFF	TRBV6-4	TRBJ2-1
CASSPRQVQETQYF	TRBV18	TRBJ2-5
CASSEPGTLTREQYF	TRBV25-1	TRBJ2-7
CASSVRQGAGEKLFF	TRBV12-3/TRBV12-4	TRBJ1-4
CASSPPSRTSGVPIDEQFF	TRBV4-1	TRBJ2-1
CASSQNRVWGNSPLHF	TRBV4-3	TRBJ1-6
CASSPPPVDSGNTIYF	TRBV18	TRBJ1-3
CASSVAGSGRYEQYF	TRBV9	TRBJ2-7
CASGPSGPRNYNEQFF	TRBV11-2	TRBJ2-1
CSARPILGFASEVEQFF	TRBV20-1	TRBJ2-1
CASTQRPYDRKETQYF	TRBV7-6	TRBJ2-5
CATRPTGAAVYAFF	TRBV27	TRBJ1-1
CASSANRGGQETQYF	TRBV6-1	TRBJ2-5
CASSATWGSGGAHEQFF	TRBV9	TRBJ2-1
CAISSSGGRTDTQYF	TRBV10-3	TRBJ2-3
CASSLEAGGLYNEQFF	TRBV11-2	TRBJ2-1